Listed here is a single T cell receptor beta chain. Antigen unknown. This specimen belongs to a study of T cell repertoires in cytomegalovirus infection. Overall study context: In the study, CMV epitopes included recently identified HLA-C-restricted and well-studied HLA-B-restricted ones. Matching HLA type, along with CMV infection, was indicated by public TCR beta signatures. General study findings and limits: HLA-C-restricted TCR beta clonotypes specific for CMV led the ex vivo response.

TCRdb called the reads again in MiXCR, with one record for every CDR3 protein. Of some 590,000 distinct CDR3 sequences detected, around two fifths appear once; the ten largest clones hold roughly 50%. The CDR3 is 15 residues long. The germline CDR1 and CDR2 sequences are LNHNV and YYDKDF (reference sequence). The V end lost 1 base, the J end lost 2 bases, and 10 bases lay between the germline ends. The sequenced sample was cultured PBMCs, obtained from culture after CMV antigen stimulation. This clonotype was sampled from a human donor in good health (CMV status not recorded). Some clones in this sample may be carry-over from other donors' samples. J is TRBJ2-3 and V is TRBV15; D gene unclear. The CDR3 DNA sequence: TGTGCCACCAGCAGAGCTACTCAACCCACAGATACGCAGTATTTT. This sequence encodes CATSRATQPTDTQYF.